The T cell receptor beta chain under discussion was sequenced for a study of Graves' ophthalmopathy and Graves' hyperthyroidism. V lost 4 bases, J lost 3 bases, and 13 bases lay in between. CDR1 and CDR2 from the germline V gene are SQVTM and ANQGSEA. The CDR3 is 13 residues long. As the template, RNA transcripts were used to amplify TCR beta CDR3 regions. HTBI primers were used in a first-round RT-PCR, which preceded a second-round multiplex PCR. TCRdb re-derived calls from the multiplex PCR reads in MiXCR, one entry per CDR3 protein. The sample lists around 590,000 distinct CDR3 sequences, roughly 40% seen once, with 3.5% to 4.5% in the top ten.

The rearrangement joins TRBV29-1 to TRBJ2-7; either TRBD1 or TRBD2 may supply D (5 bases each). Sample: peripheral blood or thyroid tissue (not recorded which). This TCR was recovered from an adult man with Graves' hyperthyroidism. CDR3 nucleotides: TGCAGCGTTGGATGGGACCGGTACTACGAGCAGTACTTC. This translates into CSVGWDRYYEQYF.